Sequencing of this T cell receptor beta chain was carried out in a study of technical replicates of blood from a few donors. Germline V lookup: CDR1 SGHTA, CDR2 FQGTGA. This CDR3 contains 15 residues. V gave up 0 bases and J gave up 7 bases, with 13 bases separating them. TCRdb keeps only in-frame clones here, not all; method: immunoSEQ multiplex PCR. The repertoire holds approximately 92,000 clones, with nearly 97% as singletons. The TCR comes from a human donor in good health. The genes are TRBV7-3 and TRBJ2-1; a possible D gene is TRBD1 (6 bases). What was sequenced was T cells isolated from PBMCs. The CDR3 sequence: CASSLTQVQGNEQFF. Written as DNA, the CDR3 is TGTGCCAGCAGCTTAACACAGGTTCAGGGGAATGAGCAGTTCTTC.